Listed below are T cell receptor beta chains from one sample, sequenced in a study of CXCR3-negative and CXCR3-positive naive CD8 T cells. For each CDR3 protein, TCRdb gives one entry from its re-call of the 5' RACE reads, without DNA. The repertoire table contains about 150,000 distinct CDR3 sequences. The sample taken for sequencing was naive CXCR3+ CD8+ T cells from blood. The receptor source for this set is a human donor in good health. Some clones in this sample may be carry-over from other donors' samples. The CDR3 runs from the conserved cysteine through the conserved F or W.

TRBV29-1	TRBJ1-2	CSVGPGQKPTPNYGYTF
TRBV29-1	TRBJ2-5	CSVEATDGETQYF
TRBV9	TRBJ2-1	CASSVTGSYNEQFF
TRBV7-8	TRBJ2-1	CASSEELAYQSRNEQFF
TRBV6-5	TRBJ1-1	CASSYTKGGTEAFF
TRBV7-9	TRBJ1-1	CASSSTRGAGNTEAFF
TRBV7-9	TRBJ1-3	CASSLDSYSSGNTIYF
TRBV27	TRBJ2-7	CASSPTQQGPRSFYEQYF
TRBV11-2	TRBJ2-1	CASSLLQRGGNEQFF
TRBV27	TRBJ2-7	CASSLGWSSYEQYF
TRBV28	TRBJ2-7	CASSFLGRGEQYF